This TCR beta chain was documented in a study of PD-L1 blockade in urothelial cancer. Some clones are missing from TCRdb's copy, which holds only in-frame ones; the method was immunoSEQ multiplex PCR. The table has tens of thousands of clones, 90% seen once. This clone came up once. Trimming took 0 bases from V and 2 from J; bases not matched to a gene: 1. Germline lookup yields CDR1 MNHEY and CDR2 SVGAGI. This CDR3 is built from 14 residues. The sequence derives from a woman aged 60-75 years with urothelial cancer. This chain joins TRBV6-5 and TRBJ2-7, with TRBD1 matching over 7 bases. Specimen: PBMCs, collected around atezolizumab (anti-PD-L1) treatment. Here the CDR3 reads CASSYSDRAYEQYF. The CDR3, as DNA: TGTGCCAGCAGTTACTCAGACAGGGCCTACGAGCAGTACTTC.